The 8 T cell receptor beta chains listed next were all sequenced from one sample in a study of blood T cell repertoires in COVID-19. Some clones are missing from TCRdb's copy, which holds only in-frame ones; the method was immunoSEQ multiplex PCR. This table holds approximately 180,000 clones, 75% to 95% found once. The sample consisted of peripheral blood. These receptors were collected from a man between 50 and 59 years old with acute or convalescent COVID-19.

V gene TRBV3-1 (or the pseudogene TRBV3-2) combines with J gene TRBJ1-6, with D uncertain. Germline CDR1 reads LGHDT; CDR2 reads YNNKEL (reference sequence). V shed 0 bases and J shed 6 bases, with 9 bases lying between them. CDR3 length: 15 residues. The CDR3 DNA reads as TGTGCCAGCAGCCAAGACCCGCAGCGTAATTCACCCCTCCACTTT. Translated, it gives CASSQDPQRNSPLHF.

This chain joins TRBV5-1 and TRBJ1-3; TRBD1 aligns across 7 bases. The CDR3 is 15 amino acids. Germline loops: CDR1 SGHRS, CDR2 YFSETQ. With V trimmed by 4 bases and J by 2 bases, 6 bases remained unmatched. CDR3 region: CASSPEGAAGNTIYF. The CDR3 region has the DNA TGCGCCAGCAGCCCAGAGGGGGCGGCTGGAAACACCATATATTTT. The whole variable domain, filled in from reference TRBV5-1 and TRBJ1-3, reads KAGVTQTPRYLIKTRGQQVTLSCSPISGHRSVSWYQQTPGQGLQFLFEYFSETQRNKGNFPGRFSGRQFSNSRSEMNVSTLELGDSALYLCASSPEGAAGNTIYFGEGSWLTVV.

V usage is TRBV24-1 and J usage is TRBJ2-1; TRBD2 matches 10 bases. The CDR3 sequence is 16 residues long. Per the germline V gene, CDR1 is KGHDR and CDR2 is SFDVKD. V was clipped by 4 bases and J by 6 bases; unmatched bases: 8. This chain's CDR3 is CATSDPAGGPSNEQFF. For the CDR3, the DNA is TGTGCCACCAGTGACCCAGCGGGGGGGCCCTCCAATGAGCAGTTCTTC.

The rearrangement joins TRBV28 to TRBJ1-5; D unresolved. Germline CDR1 reads MDHEN; CDR2 reads SYDVKM. V lost 5 bases and J lost 3, with 8 bases in between. This CDR3 is built from 13 residues. For the CDR3, the DNA is TGTGCCAGCAGTCGGGAGTTCAATCAGCCCCAGCATTTT. Translated: CASSREFNQPQHF.

In DNA form, the CDR3 reads TGTGCCAGCAGCTTCCTTGGGAGTCTGGCCACTGAAGCTTTCTTT. It yields the protein CASSFLGSLATEAFF. The gene calls are TRBV7-2 and TRBJ1-1; no firm D call. This CDR3 region has 15 residues. Trimming left V 3 bases short and J 4 bases short, with 15 bases between. From germline, CDR1 is SGHTA and CDR2 FQGNSA.

The chain has TRBV6-5 and TRBJ2-5; D is uncertain. V lost 5 bases to trimming and J lost 4 bases, with 8 bases between them. The germline V gene has CDR1 MNHEY and CDR2 SVGAGI. CDR3 length: 12 residues. DNA of the CDR3: TGTGCCAGCAGTCCAGTTGGAGAGACCCAGTACTTC. Protein product: CASSPVGETQYF.

The rearrangement uses TRBV15 and TRBJ2-3, with TRBD1 matching 9 bases. The CDR3 is 15 residues long. Germline trimming cut 5 bases from V and 0 bases from J; bases unmatched to any gene: 3. Germline CDR1 reads LNHNV; CDR2 reads YYDKDF (reference sequence). The CDR3 DNA is TGTGCCACCAGCTCCGGACAGGGGAGCACAGATACGCAGTATTTT. Its protein product is CATSSGQGSTDTQYF.

The chain is built from TRBV7-8 and TRBJ2-3; 14 bases fit TRBD2. The CDR3 is made up of 16 amino acids. Germline loops: CDR1 SGHVS, CDR2 FQNEAQ. V was pared by 4 bases and J by 3 bases, with 3 bases of the junction left unmatched. The CDR3 is CASSSGLAGVTDTQYF. The CDR3 DNA is TGTGCCAGCAGCTCGGGACTAGCGGGAGTAACAGATACGCAGTATTTT. The whole variable domain, remainder taken from reference TRBV7-8 and TRBJ2-3, is GAGVSQSPRYKVAKRGQDVALRCDPISGHVSLFWYQQALGQGPEFLTYFQNEAQLDKSGLPSDRFFAERPEGSVSTLKIQRTQQEDSAVYLCASSSGLAGVTDTQYFGPGTRLTVL.